This T cell receptor (beta chain) is from a study of OX40 agonist ivuxolimab in advanced cancers. Notes on this clone: Antigen specificity is unknown.

The germline V and J ends were trimmed by 0 bases and 2 bases, with 8 bases remaining between them. The CDR3 has 14 amino acids. Germline V gene lookup returns CDR1 MNHNY and CDR2 SVGAGI (reference sequence). Only in-frame clones appear in the TCRdb table, and some are missing; sequencing was by immunoSEQ multiplex PCR. The sample contains about 55,000 clones, 80% to 85% of which appear only once. Notes on the study in general: Relative to CD4+ cells, CD8+ T cells on average had more expanded clones.

The origin of this receptor is an adult with an advanced solid tumor such as melanoma, head and neck, liver or kidney cancer. The chain has TRBV6-6 and TRBJ2-7; possible D gene TRBD2, 5 bases. The sequenced sample was CD4+ or CD8+ T cells sorted from blood, obtained in a trial of the OX40 agonist ivuxolimab. The CDR3 sequence is CASSYSRGTYEQYF. CDR3 sequence (DNA): TGTGCCAGCAGTTACTCGAGAGGGACCTACGAGCAGTACTTC.